This T cell receptor beta chain was captured by sequencing in a study of T cell responses to AZD1222 COVID-19 vaccine. Broader study findings: The donor group comprised mostly white British people and more females; the analysis possibly underestimated clonal diversity.

This CDR3 contains 15 residues. Trimming took off 2 bases at V and 8 bases at J, with 18 bases between the two ends. From germline, CDR1 is KGHSH and CDR2 LQKENI. Worth noting for this clone: Its antigen is unknown.

TCRdb keeps only in-frame clones here, not all; method: immunoSEQ multiplex PCR. The sample includes around 150,000 clones, more than 75% of them seen just once. The clonotype comes from an adult in good health. The source material was peripheral blood, sampled on day 0 of AZD1222 vaccination. V usage is TRBV18 and J usage is TRBJ1-2; D is ambiguous. CDR3 residues: CASSPLESSRMGYTF. The CDR3 nucleotides are TGTGCCAGCTCACCATTGGAGAGCTCCCGTATGGGCTACACCTTC. The whole variable domain, remainder taken from reference TRBV18 and TRBJ1-2, is NAGVMQNPRHLVRRRGQEARLRCSPMKGHSHVYWYRQLPEEGLKFMVYLQKENIIDESGMPKERFSAEFPKEGPSILRIQQVVRGDSAAYFCASSPLESSRMGYTFGSGTRLTVV.